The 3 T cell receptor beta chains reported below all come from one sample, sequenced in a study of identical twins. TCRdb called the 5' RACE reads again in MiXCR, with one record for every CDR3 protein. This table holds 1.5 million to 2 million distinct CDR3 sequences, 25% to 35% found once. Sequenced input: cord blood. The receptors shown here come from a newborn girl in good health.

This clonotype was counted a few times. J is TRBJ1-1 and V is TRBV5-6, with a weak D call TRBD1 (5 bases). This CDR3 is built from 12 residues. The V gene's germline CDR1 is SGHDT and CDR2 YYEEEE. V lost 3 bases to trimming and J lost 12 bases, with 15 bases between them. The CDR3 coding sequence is TGTGCCAGCAGCTCAGGGCCAGACTCGACTTTCTTT. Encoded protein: CASSSGPDSTFF.

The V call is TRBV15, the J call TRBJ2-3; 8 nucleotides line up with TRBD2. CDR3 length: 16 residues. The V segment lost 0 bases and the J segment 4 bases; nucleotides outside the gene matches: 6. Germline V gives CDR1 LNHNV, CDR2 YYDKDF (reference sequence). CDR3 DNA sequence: TGTGCCACCAGCAGAGATCGGTCGGGAGGGCCAGATACGCAGTATTTT. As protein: CATSRDRSGGPDTQYF.

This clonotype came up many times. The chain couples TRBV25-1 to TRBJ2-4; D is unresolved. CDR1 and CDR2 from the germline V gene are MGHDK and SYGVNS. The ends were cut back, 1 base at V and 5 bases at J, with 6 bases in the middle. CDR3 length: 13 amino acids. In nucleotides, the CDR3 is TGTGCCAGCAGTGAATGGTCGGAAAACATTCAGTACTTC. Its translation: CASSEWSENIQYF.